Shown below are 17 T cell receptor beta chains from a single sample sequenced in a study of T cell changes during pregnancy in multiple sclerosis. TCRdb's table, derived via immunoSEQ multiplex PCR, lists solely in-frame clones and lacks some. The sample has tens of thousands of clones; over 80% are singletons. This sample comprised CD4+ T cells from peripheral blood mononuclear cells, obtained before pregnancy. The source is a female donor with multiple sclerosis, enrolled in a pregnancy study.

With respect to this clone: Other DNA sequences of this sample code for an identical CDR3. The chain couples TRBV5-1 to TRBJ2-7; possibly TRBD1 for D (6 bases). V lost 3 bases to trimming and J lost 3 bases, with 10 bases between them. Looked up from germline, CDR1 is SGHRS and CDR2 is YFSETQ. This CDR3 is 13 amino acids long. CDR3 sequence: CASSSGQSYEQYF. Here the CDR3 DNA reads TGCGCCAGCAGCTCAGGACAGAGCTACGAGCAGTACTTC.

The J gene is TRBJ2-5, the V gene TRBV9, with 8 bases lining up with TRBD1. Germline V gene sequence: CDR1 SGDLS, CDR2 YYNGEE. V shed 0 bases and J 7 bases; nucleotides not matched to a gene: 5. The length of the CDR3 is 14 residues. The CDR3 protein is CASSVVSGTGTQYF. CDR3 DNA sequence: TGTGCCAGCAGCGTAGTATCAGGGACAGGGACCCAGTACTTC.

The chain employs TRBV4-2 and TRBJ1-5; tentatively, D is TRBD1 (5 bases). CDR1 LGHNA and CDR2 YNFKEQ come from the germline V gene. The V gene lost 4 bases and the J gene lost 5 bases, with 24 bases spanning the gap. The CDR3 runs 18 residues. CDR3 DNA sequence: TGTGCCAGCAGCCCCCCCATTGGCGGGGGGAGAAACTATCAGCCCCAGCATTTT. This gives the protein CASSPPIGGGRNYQPQHF.

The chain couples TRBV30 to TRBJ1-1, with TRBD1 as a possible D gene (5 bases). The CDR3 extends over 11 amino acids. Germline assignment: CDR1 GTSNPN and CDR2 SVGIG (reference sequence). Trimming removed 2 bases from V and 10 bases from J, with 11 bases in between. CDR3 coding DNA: TGTGCCTGGAGTCCACGGGGGGTAGCTTTCTTT. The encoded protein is CAWSPRGVAFF.

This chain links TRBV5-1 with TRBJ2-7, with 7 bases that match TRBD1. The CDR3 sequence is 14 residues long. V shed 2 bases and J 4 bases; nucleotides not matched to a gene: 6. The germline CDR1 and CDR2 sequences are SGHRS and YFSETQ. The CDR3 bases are TGCGCCAGCAGCTTCGAGGGGGCAAGGTACGAGCAGTACTTC. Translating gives CASSFEGARYEQYF. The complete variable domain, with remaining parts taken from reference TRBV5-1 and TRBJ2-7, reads KAGVTQTPRYLIKTRGQQVTLSCSPISGHRSVSWYQQTPGQGLQFLFEYFSETQRNKGNFPGRFSGRQFSNSRSEMNVSTLELGDSALYLCASSFEGARYEQYFGPGTRLTVT.

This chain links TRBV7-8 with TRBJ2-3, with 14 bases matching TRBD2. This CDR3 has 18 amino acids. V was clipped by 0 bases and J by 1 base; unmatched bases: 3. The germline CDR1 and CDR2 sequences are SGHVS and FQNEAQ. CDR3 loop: CASSLATSGGVRTDTQYF. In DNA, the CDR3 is TGTGCCAGCAGCTTAGCGACTAGCGGGGGGGTCCGCACAGATACGCAGTATTTT.

Here the CDR3 DNA reads TGTGCCAGCAGTGAATCCAGCGGGGTAATACGGACGCTTAGCACAGATACGCAGTATTTT. It specifies CASSESSGVIRTLSTDTQYF. The rearrangement links TRBV2 to TRBJ2-3; 7 bases map to TRBD2. Germline loops: CDR1 SNHLY, CDR2 FYNNEI. V trimming: 2 bases; J trimming: 0 bases; junction bases outside the gene matches: 17. The length of the CDR3 is 20 residues.

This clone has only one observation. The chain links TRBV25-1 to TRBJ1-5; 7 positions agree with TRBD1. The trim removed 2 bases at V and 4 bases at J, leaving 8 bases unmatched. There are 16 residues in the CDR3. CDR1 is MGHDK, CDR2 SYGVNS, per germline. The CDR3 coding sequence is TGTGCCAGCAGTGAAAACAGGGGCCTCGGGAATCAGCCCCAGCATTTT. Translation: CASSENRGLGNQPQHF.

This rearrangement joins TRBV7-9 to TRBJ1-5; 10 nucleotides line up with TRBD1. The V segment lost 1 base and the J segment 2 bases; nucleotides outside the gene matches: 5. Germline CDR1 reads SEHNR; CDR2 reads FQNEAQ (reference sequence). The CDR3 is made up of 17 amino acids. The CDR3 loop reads CASSLETGGGGNQPQHF. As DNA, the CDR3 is TGTGCCAGCAGCTTAGAGACAGGGGGCGGTGGCAATCAGCCCCAGCATTTT. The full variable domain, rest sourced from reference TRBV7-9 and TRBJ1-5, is DTGVSQNPRHKITKRGQNVTFRCDPISEHNRLYWYRQTLGQGPEFLTYFQNEAQLEKSRLLSDRFSAERPKGSFSTLEIQRTEQGDSAMYLCASSLETGGGGNQPQHFGDGTRLSIL.

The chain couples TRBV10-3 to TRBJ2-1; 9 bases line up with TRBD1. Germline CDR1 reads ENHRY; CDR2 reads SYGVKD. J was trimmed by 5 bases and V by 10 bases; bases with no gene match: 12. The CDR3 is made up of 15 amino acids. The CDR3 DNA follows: TGTGCCACCCTTGACCGGGACAGGGCCCACAATGAGCAGTTCTTC. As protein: CATLDRDRAHNEQFF.

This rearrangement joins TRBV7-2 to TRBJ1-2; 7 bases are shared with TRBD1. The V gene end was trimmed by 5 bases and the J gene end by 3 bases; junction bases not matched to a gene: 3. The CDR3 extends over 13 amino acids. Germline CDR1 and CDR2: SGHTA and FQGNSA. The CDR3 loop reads CASSGDRDYGYTF. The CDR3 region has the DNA TGTGCCAGCAGCGGTGACAGGGACTATGGCTACACCTTC. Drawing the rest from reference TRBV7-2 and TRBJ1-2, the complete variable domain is GAGVSQSPSNKVTEKGKDVELRCDPISGHTALYWYRQSLGQGLEFLIYFQGNSAPDKSGLPSDRFSAERTGGSVSTLTIQRTQQEDSAVYLCASSGDRDYGYTFGSGTRLTVV.

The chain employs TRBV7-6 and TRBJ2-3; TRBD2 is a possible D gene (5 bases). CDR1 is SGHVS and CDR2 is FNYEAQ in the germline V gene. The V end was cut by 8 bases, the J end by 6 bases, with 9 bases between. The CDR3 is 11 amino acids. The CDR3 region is CASARGDTQYF. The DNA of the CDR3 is TGTGCCAGCGCCCGCGGGGATACGCAGTATTTT. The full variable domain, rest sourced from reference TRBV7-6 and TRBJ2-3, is GAGVSQSPRYKVTKRGQDVALRCDPISGHVSLYWYRQALGQGPEFLTYFNYEAQQDKSGLPNDRFSAERPEGSISTLTIQRTEQRDSAMYRCASARGDTQYFGPGTRLTVL.

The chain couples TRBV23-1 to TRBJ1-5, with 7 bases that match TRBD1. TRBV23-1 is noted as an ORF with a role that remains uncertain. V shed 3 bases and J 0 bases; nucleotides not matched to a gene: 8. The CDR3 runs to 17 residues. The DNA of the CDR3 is TGCGCCAGCAGTCACTTCGGGACAGACTATAGCAATCAGCCCCAGCATTTT. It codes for CASSHFGTDYSNQPQHF.

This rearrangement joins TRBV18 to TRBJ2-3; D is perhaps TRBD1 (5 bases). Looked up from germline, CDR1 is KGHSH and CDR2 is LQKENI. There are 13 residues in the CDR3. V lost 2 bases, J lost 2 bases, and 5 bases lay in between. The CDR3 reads CASSPGATDTQYF. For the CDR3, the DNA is TGTGCCAGCTCACCAGGGGCCACAGATACGCAGTATTTT.

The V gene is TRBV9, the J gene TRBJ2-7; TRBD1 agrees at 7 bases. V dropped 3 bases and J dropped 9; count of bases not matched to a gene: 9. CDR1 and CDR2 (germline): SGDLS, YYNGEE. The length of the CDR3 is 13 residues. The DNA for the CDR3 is TGTGCCAGCAGCGCAGGGGGTGGTCGGGGGCAGTACTTC. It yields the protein CASSAGGGRGQYF.

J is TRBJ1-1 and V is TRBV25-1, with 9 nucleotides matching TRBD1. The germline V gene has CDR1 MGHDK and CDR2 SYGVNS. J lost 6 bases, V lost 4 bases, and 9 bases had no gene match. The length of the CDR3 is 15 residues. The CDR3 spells CASSGGQGNRAEAFF. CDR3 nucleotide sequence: TGTGCCAGCAGTGGGGGACAGGGTAACAGGGCTGAAGCTTTCTTT.

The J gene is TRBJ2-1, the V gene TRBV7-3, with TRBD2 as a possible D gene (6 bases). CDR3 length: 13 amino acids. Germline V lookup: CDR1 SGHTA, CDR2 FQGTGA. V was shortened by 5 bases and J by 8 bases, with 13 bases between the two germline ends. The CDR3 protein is CASSRDSGDEQFF. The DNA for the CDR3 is TGTGCCAGCAGCCGGGACTCGGGGGATGAGCAGTTCTTC.